This TCR beta chain was recovered during a study of T cell changes during pregnancy in multiple sclerosis. The trim removed 6 bases at V and 4 bases at J, leaving 9 bases unmatched. CDR3 length: 15 amino acids. Looked up from germline, CDR1 is GTSNPN and CDR2 is SVGIG (reference sequence). Produced via immunoSEQ multiplex PCR; TCRdb's table is partial and in-frame only. Of fewer than 20,000 clones detected, 85% to 90% appear once; the ten largest clones hold approximately 1.3%. This rearrangement joins TRBV30 to TRBJ1-4; 9 nucleotides agree with TRBD1. The sample in question was CD4+ T cells from peripheral blood mononuclear cells, obtained in the first trimester of pregnancy. This sequence was found in a female donor in good health, enrolled as a control in a pregnancy study. The CDR3 region is CACSLWDRVNEKLFF. The DNA of the CDR3 is TGTGCCTGTTCGTTATGGGACAGGGTTAATGAAAAACTGTTTTTT.